This T cell receptor (beta chain) was captured by sequencing in a study of T-cell memory formation after mild COVID-19. The study's findings and limits: Later expanders leaned CD4+, whereas day 15 to 85 contracting clones were balanced CD4/CD8.

As concerns this clonotype: Antigen: not known.

This CDR3 has 13 amino acids. The germline V gene encodes CDR1 SGHRS and CDR2 YFSETQ. V was cut by 3 bases and J by 3 bases, with 9 bases left in between. TCRdb re-analysed the 5' RACE reads in MiXCR, keeping a single row per CDR3 protein. The repertoire includes about half a million distinct CDR3 sequences, roughly 18% of them detected once, and 9% to 15% sits in the top ten. Sequencing was done on a sample of PBMCs or a T cell subset sorted from them (not recorded which). The clonotype comes from an adult woman who had mild COVID-19 (a few samples of this study predate the infection). Cell type and time point are not known. The chain links TRBV5-1 to TRBJ1-1; D call uncertain. CDR3 DNA sequence: TGCGCCAGCAGCTCCTTTGGGGACACTGAAGCTTTCTTT. Residues: CASSSFGDTEAFF. Full variable domain (outside the CDR3, taken from reference TRBV5-1 and TRBJ1-1): KAGVTQTPRYLIKTRGQQVTLSCSPISGHRSVSWYQQTPGQGLQFLFEYFSETQRNKGNFPGRFSGRQFSNSRSEMNVSTLELGDSALYLCASSSFGDTEAFFGQGTRLTVV.